This T cell receptor beta chain derives from a study of T cells in Graves' hyperthyroidism and ophthalmopathy. TCR beta CDR3 sequences were amplified from RNA transcripts. Researchers ran a first-round RT-PCR on the TCR CDR3 using the HTBI primer set. In TCRdb, the multiplex PCR reads were re-called with MiXCR into one record per CDR3 protein. This table has roughly 700,000 distinct CDR3 sequences, around a third appearing once. Germline values: CDR1 SGHVS, CDR2 FQNEAQ. V lost 1 base to trimming and J lost 3 bases, with 9 bases between them. The CDR3 loop spans 14 amino acids. Not enrolled were patients with uncontrolled infection, other autoimmune disease, pregnancy or lactation. Thyroid ultrasound and orbital computed tomography, with clinical symptoms and serum thyroxine and TRAb, informed diagnoses. Remarks on this clonotype: Its specificity is not known.

Overall study results and limits: Ophthalmopathy stood apart from stable hyperthyroidism in a 13 V-J model.

V is TRBV7-8 and J is TRBJ1-2; D is unclear. The specimen sequenced was blood. This sequence originates from a woman in her thirties or forties with Graves' hyperthyroidism. The CDR3 reads CASSLEARHYGYTF. DNA of the CDR3: TGTGCCAGCAGCTTAGAAGCCCGCCACTATGGCTACACCTTC.